The clone carrying this TCR beta chain has at least ten counts. This sample was taken from a study of molecular identifiers for immune sequencing clone quantification. Trimming pared 8 bases from V and 6 bases from J, leaving 17 bases between. The CDR3 has 13 amino acids. The V gene's germline CDR1 is MNHEY and CDR2 SVGAGI. Using its own MiXCR run on the PCR reads, TCRdb lists one record per CDR3 protein. The sample lists 250,000 to 400,000 distinct CDR3 sequences; about 21% were seen once. This clonotype originated in a human donor in good health. Some libraries in this study had Jurkat cell RNA spiked in. Sequencing input: naive CD8+ T cells from blood, with Jurkat cell RNA spiked in. Subset reported: FACS-sorted CD8+CD4-CCR7+CD45RA+ naive T cells. The V and J genes are TRBV6-5 and TRBJ2-7, with D possibly called TRBD1 or TRBD2 (5 bases each). The DNA of the CDR3 is TGTGCCAGCGGCCTGGGGACGGCGTCCGAGCAGTACTTC. Protein sequence: CASGLGTASEQYF.